Included here is one T cell receptor beta chain sequence, with context. This sample is part of a study of OX40 agonist ivuxolimab in advanced cancers. For the study at large: Administration of intravenous ivuxolimab to patients occurred every 2 weeks at 0.01 to 10 mg/kg.

The CDR3 length is 15 residues. CDR1 is LNHDA, CDR2 SQIVND, per germline (reference sequence). The V and J ends lost 1 base and 0 bases respectively, with 7 bases between them. Some clones are missing from TCRdb's copy, which holds only in-frame ones; the method was immunoSEQ multiplex PCR. The sample consists of 85,000 to 130,000 clones, 90% of them appearing once. The clonotype originates from an adult with an advanced solid tumor such as melanoma, head and neck, liver or kidney cancer. The input for sequencing was CD4+ or CD8+ T cells sorted from blood, taken in a trial of the OX40 agonist ivuxolimab. The chain uses TRBV19 and TRBJ1-5; D unresolved. The CDR3 is CASSIAKSSNQPQHF. The DNA of the CDR3 is TGTGCCAGTAGTATAGCGAAGAGTAGCAATCAGCCCCAGCATTTT.